This T cell receptor beta chain was sequenced in a study of T cell repertoires in cytomegalovirus infection. Study context: Epitope selection comprised recently identified HLA-C-restricted CMV epitopes and well-studied HLA-B-restricted CMV epitopes. The public TCR beta signatures pointed to both CMV infection and matching HLA type.

TCRdb called the reads again in MiXCR, with one record for every CDR3 protein. The repertoire consists of about a million distinct CDR3 sequences, with 25% to 40% occurring once and the leading ten covering around 15%. The study, taken as a whole, reports: Carriage of CMV together with the relevant HLA was identifiable through cumulative public TCR beta family frequency.

Concerning this clonotype: What it binds is not known.

The ends were cut back, 1 base at V and 8 bases at J, with 8 bases in the middle. Germline V gene sequence: CDR1 LNHNV, CDR2 YYDKDF (reference sequence). The CDR3 is 12 residues long. The specimen was cultured CD8+ T cells from PBMCs, collected from culture after CMV antigen stimulation. The chain has TRBV15 and TRBJ1-1; D is undetermined. This TCR came from a human donor in good health (CMV status not recorded). Some clones in this sample may be carry-over from other donors' samples. CDR3 protein: CATSRGAVEAFF. The DNA of the CDR3 is TGTGCCACCAGCAGAGGGGCAGTCGAAGCTTTCTTT.